These 14 T cell receptor beta chains were sequenced from one sample in a study of OX40 agonist ivuxolimab in advanced cancers. Profiling relied on immunoSEQ multiplex PCR, and the TCRdb table lists in-frame clones only, not all of them. This table holds around 60,000 clones, about 83% found once. Material: CD4+ or CD8+ T cells sorted from blood, obtained in a trial of the OX40 agonist ivuxolimab. Receptor source: an adult with an advanced solid tumor such as melanoma, head and neck, liver or kidney cancer.

The chain has TRBV27 and TRBJ1-4; D gene unclear. CDR3 length: 15 amino acids. Between the trimmed V and J ends, which lost 2 bases and 8 bases, there was a span of 15 bases. From germline, CDR1 is MNHEY and CDR2 SMNVEV (reference sequence). The CDR3 protein is CASSLQSGAGEKLFF. The CDR3 DNA follows: TGTGCCAGCAGTTTACAATCGGGAGCCGGCGAAAAACTGTTTTTT.

The chain has TRBV5-4 and TRBJ2-3; 7 bases map to TRBD2. The V segment lost 1 base and the J segment 6 bases; nucleotides outside the gene matches: 11. CDR1 and CDR2 (germline): SGHNT, YYREEE (reference sequence). The CDR3 loop spans 16 amino acids. In DNA form, the CDR3 reads TGTGCCAGCAGCTTGTCAGTGGGAGGGCCCGAGGATACGCAGTATTTT. It specifies CASSLSVGGPEDTQYF. Full variable domain (outside the CDR3, taken from reference TRBV5-4 and TRBJ2-3): ETGVTQSPTHLIKTRGQQVTLRCSSQSGHNTVSWYQQALGQGPQFIFQYYREEENGRGNFPPRFSGLQFPNYSSELNVNALELDDSALYLCASSLSVGGPEDTQYFGPGTRLTVL.

This clone is a singleton in its sample. This chain uses TRBV9 with TRBJ2-7; possible D gene TRBD1, 6 bases. The germline V and J ends were trimmed by 4 bases and 1 base, with 12 bases remaining between them. The CDR3 runs to 14 residues. Germline loops: CDR1 SGDLS, CDR2 YYNGEE. As DNA, the CDR3 is TGTGCCAGCAGCCCCCGGGACATTTCCTACGAGCAGTACTTC. Translated, it gives CASSPRDISYEQYF.

This chain uses TRBV10-2 with TRBJ2-1; unclear D gene. The V and J ends lost 7 bases and 3 bases respectively, with 10 bases between them. CDR1 and CDR2 (germline): WSHSY, SAAADI. This CDR3 region has 13 residues. The chain's CDR3 is CASTLPSYNEQFF. In nucleotides, the CDR3 is TGCGCCAGCACCCTACCTAGCTACAATGAGCAGTTCTTC.

The gene calls are TRBV11-2 and TRBJ2-7, with D possibly TRBD1 on 5 matching bases. V was shortened by 6 bases and J by 0 bases, with 12 bases between the two germline ends. The CDR3 loop spans 14 amino acids. Germline assignment: CDR1 SGHAT and CDR2 FQNNGV. The CDR3 is CASRSLDNSYEQYF. The CDR3 bases are TGTGCCAGCAGATCCCTGGACAACTCCTACGAGCAGTACTTC.

This clone came up once. The chain recombines TRBV6-6 with TRBJ2-7; D uncertain. From germline, CDR1 is MNHNY and CDR2 SVGAGI (reference sequence). This CDR3 contains 13 residues. V lost 2 bases and J lost 2, with 7 bases in between. CDR3: CASSYTAPYEQYF. For the CDR3, the DNA is TGTGCCAGCAGTTACACGGCACCCTACGAGCAGTACTTC.

The chain is built from TRBV30 and TRBJ2-5; no firm D call. This CDR3 has 12 residues. Between the trimmed V and J ends, which lost 0 bases and 5 bases, there was a span of 7 bases. Looked up from germline, CDR1 is GTSNPN and CDR2 is SVGIG (reference sequence). The CDR3 sequence: CAWSVLGETQYF. DNA of the CDR3: TGTGCCTGGAGTGTACTTGGGGAGACCCAGTACTTC.

V and J are TRBV5-1 and TRBJ2-7, with D possibly TRBD1 on 6 matching bases. Germline CDR1 and CDR2: SGHRS and YFSETQ. V lost 4 bases and J lost 5, with 19 bases in between. The CDR3 runs to 15 residues. The CDR3 DNA follows: TGCGCCAGCAGCCCGGACAGCCTCTCGGGGAACGAGCAGTACTTC. Translated: CASSPDSLSGNEQYF.

The chain uses TRBV10-3 and TRBJ2-1; 11 bases align to TRBD2. V shed 0 bases, J shed 5 bases, and the junction held 3 bases outside the gene matches. The CDR3 spans 16 residues. The germline V gene encodes CDR1 ENHRY and CDR2 SYGVKD. The CDR3 nucleotides are TGTGCCATCAGTGAGTCGAATAGCGGGAGGGACAATGAGCAGTTCTTC. Its protein product is CAISESNSGRDNEQFF.

This sequence joins TRBV7-3 and TRBJ2-5; D is undetermined. V was cut by 2 bases and J by 2 bases, with 9 bases left in between. Per the germline V gene, CDR1 is SGHTA and CDR2 is FQGTGA. The CDR3 has 14 amino acids. In nucleotides, the CDR3 is TGTGCCAGCAGCTTAGGGCCTTCTCAAGAGACCCAGTACTTC. Translation gives CASSLGPSQETQYF.

The V and J genes are TRBV29-1 and TRBJ2-2; D perhaps matches TRBD2 (5 bases). The V gene's germline CDR1 is SQVTM and CDR2 ANQGSEA. Trimming shortened V by 7 bases and J by 9 bases, and 18 bases separated the two germline ends. This CDR3 spans 13 amino acids. The CDR3: CSATLGPTRELFF. The CDR3 DNA sequence: TGCAGCGCTACACTAGGACCGACTCGGGAGCTGTTTTTT.

The chain is built from TRBV5-4 and TRBJ2-1; 9 positions agree with TRBD1. The CDR3 is 14 amino acids. Germline V gene data show CDR1 as SGHNT and CDR2 as YYREEE (reference sequence). Trimming removed 7 bases from V and 4 bases from J; junction bases left unmatched: 6. CDR3 DNA: TGTGCCAGCGCACAGGGGGCGCGTTACAATGAGCAGTTCTTC. It encodes CASAQGARYNEQFF.

This clone turned up a few times. This chain uses TRBV9 with TRBJ2-5, with 11 bases identical to TRBD2. Per the germline V gene, CDR1 is SGDLS and CDR2 is YYNGEE. J gave up 4 bases and V 4 bases, and 12 bases lay outside the gene matches. The CDR3 has 17 amino acids. The CDR3 DNA reads as TGTGCCAGCAGCCGACAGGGTGCTAGCGGGAGGAGAGAGACCCAGTACTTC. Its protein is CASSRQGASGRRETQYF.

The chain carries TRBV5-1 and TRBJ2-5; tentatively, D is TRBD1 or TRBD2 (7 bases each). The CDR3 has 13 amino acids. The germline gives CDR1 SGHRS, CDR2 YFSETQ. V was trimmed by 1 base and J by 5 bases, leaving 9 bases between them. The CDR3 protein is CASSLQGGETQYF. The CDR3 DNA reads TGCGCCAGCAGCTTGCAGGGGGGGGAGACCCAGTACTTC.